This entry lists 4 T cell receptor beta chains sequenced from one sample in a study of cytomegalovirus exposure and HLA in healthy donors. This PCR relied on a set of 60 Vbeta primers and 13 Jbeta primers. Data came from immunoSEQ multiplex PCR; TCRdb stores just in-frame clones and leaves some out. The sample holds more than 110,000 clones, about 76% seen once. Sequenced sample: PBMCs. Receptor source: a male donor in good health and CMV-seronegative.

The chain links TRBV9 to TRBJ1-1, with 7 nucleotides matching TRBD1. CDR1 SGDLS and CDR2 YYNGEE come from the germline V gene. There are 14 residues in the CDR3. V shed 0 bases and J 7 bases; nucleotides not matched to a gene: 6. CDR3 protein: CASSVVPGGGEAFF. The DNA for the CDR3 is TGTGCCAGCAGCGTAGTCCCAGGGGGAGGTGAAGCTTTCTTT.

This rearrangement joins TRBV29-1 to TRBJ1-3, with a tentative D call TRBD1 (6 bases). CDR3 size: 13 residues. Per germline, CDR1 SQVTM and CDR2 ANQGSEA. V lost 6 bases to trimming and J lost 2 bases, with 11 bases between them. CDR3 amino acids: CSVVSGAGNTIYF. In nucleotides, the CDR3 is TGCAGCGTCGTGTCAGGGGCTGGAAACACCATATATTTT.

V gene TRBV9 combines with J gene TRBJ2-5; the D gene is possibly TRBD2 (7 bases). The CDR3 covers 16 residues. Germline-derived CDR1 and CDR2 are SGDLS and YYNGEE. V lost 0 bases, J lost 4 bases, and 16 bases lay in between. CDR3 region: CASSVAGGRGGETQYF. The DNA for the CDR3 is TGTGCCAGCAGCGTAGCTGGGGGCCGCGGGGGAGAGACCCAGTACTTC.

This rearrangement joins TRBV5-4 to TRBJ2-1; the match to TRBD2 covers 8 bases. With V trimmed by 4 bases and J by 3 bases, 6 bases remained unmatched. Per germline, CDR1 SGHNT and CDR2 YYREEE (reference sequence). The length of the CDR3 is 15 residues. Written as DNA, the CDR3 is TGTGCCAGCAGCACCAGCGGGGGTATCTACAATGAGCAGTTCTTC. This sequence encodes CASSTSGGIYNEQFF. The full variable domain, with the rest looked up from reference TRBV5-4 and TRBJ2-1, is ETGVTQSPTHLIKTRGQQVTLRCSSQSGHNTVSWYQQALGQGPQFIFQYYREEENGRGNFPPRFSGLQFPNYSSELNVNALELDDSALYLCASSTSGGIYNEQFFGPGTRLTVL.